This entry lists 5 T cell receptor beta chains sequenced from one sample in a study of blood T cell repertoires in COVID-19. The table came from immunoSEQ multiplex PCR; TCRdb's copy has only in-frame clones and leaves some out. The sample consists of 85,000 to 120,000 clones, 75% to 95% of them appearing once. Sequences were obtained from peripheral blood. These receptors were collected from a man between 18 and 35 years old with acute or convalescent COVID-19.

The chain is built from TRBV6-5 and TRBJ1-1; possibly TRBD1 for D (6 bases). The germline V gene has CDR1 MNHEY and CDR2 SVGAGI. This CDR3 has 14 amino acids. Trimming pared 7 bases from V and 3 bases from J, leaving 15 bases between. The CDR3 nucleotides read TGTGCCAGCACAAGGACAGACTGGGACACTGAAGCTTTCTTT. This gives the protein CASTRTDWDTEAFF.

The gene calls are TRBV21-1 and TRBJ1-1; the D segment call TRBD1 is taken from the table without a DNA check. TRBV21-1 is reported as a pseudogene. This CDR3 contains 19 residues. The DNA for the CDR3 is TGTGCCAGCAGCACCTCTTCCGGGACAGGGAACGAGATGAACACTGAAGCTTTCTTT. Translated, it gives CASSTSSGTGNEMNTEAFF.

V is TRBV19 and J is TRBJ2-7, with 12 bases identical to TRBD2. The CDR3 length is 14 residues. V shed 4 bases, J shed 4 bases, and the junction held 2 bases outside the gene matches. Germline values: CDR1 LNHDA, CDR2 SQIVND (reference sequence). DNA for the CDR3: TGTGCCAGTAGTACCGGGACTAGCGGGTACGAGCAGTACTTC. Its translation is CASSTGTSGYEQYF. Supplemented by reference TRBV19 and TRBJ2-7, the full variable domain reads DGGITQSPKYLFRKEGQNVTLSCEQNLNHDAMYWYRQDPGQGLRLIYYSQIVNDFQKGDIAEGYSVSREKKESFPLTVTSAQKNPTAFYLCASSTGTSGYEQYFGPGTRLTVT.

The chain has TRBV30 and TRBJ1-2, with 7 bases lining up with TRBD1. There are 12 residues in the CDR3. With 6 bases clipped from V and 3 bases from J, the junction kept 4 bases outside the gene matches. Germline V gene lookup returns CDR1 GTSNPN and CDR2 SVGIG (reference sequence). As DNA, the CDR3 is TGTGCCTGCAGGGGGACGGACTATGGCTACACCTTC. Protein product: CACRGTDYGYTF.

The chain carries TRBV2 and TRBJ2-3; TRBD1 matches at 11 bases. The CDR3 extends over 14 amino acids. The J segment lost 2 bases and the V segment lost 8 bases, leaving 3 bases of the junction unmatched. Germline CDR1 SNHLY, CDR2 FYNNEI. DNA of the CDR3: TGTGCCAGCTGGGACAGGGGGTTCACAGATACGCAGTATTTT. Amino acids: CASWDRGFTDTQYF.